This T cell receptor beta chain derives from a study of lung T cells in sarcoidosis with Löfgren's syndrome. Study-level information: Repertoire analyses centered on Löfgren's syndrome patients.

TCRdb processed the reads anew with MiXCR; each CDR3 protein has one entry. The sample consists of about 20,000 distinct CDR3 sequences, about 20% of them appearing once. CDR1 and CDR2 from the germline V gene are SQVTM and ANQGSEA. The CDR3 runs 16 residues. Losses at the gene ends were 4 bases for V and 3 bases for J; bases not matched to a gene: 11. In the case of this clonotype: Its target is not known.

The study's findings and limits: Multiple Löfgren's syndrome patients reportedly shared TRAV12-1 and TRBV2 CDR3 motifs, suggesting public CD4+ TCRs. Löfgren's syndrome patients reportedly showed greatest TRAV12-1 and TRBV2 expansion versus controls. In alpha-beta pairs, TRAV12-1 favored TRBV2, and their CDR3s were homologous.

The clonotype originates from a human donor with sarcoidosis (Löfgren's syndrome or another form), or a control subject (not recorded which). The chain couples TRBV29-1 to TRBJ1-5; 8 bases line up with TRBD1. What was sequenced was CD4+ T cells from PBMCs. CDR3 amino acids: CSVVWDQGAPNQPQHF. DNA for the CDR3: TGCAGCGTTGTATGGGATCAGGGGGCTCCCAATCAGCCCCAGCATTTT.